This T cell receptor (beta chain) originates from a study of synovial regulatory T cells in juvenile arthritis. Donors were more than nine juvenile idiopathic arthritis patients with active disease. Patients were aged median 11.6 years with disease lasting median 7 years. The study's findings and limits: Inflammation-associated Treg cells in blood had less TCR diversity than the remaining blood Treg cells. Synovial Teff and blood CPL repertoires partially overlapped with iaTreg TCR repertoires, which were largely patient-private.

To note about this clone: Its antigen is unknown.

Germline values: CDR1 SGHVS, CDR2 FNYEAQ. There are 15 residues in the CDR3. No DNA appears here. Here immunoSEQ multiplex PCR was the method, and the copy in TCRdb shows in-frame clones only, minus some. Here the sample table reports 6,800 or so clones. The sequence was collected from a donor between 2 and 29 years old with juvenile idiopathic arthritis. Specimen: Treg cells from blood. Subset indicated: remaining (HLA-DR-negative) circulating blood Treg cells. The rearrangement links TRBV7-6 to TRBJ2-3; TCRdb's assignment of TRBD1 cannot be checked, as there is no DNA. This CDR3 is CASSLLDRGADTQYF. The complete variable domain, with remaining parts taken from reference TRBV7-6 and TRBJ2-3, reads GAGVSQSPRYKVTKRGQDVALRCDPISGHVSLYWYRQALGQGPEFLTYFNYEAQQDKSGLPNDRFSAERPEGSISTLTIQRTEQRDSAMYRCASSLLDRGADTQYFGPGTRLTVL.